These 28 T cell receptor beta chains share one sample of origin, sequenced in a study of blood T cell repertoires in COVID-19. The table came from immunoSEQ multiplex PCR; TCRdb's copy has only in-frame clones and leaves some out. The table shows 88,000 or so clones, with over 75% occurring only once. Sequenced sample: peripheral blood. The source is a man in his fifties or sixties with acute or convalescent COVID-19.

The chain carries TRBV9 and TRBJ1-2, with D maybe TRBD1 (6 bases). The CDR3 spans 14 residues. V was shortened by 0 bases and J by 2 bases, with 8 bases between the two germline ends. Germline V lookup: CDR1 SGDLS, CDR2 YYNGEE. CDR3 sequence reads: CASSVDRANYGYTF. The CDR3 DNA sequence: TGTGCCAGCAGCGTAGACAGGGCCAACTATGGCTACACCTTC.

The rearrangement links TRBV9 to TRBJ1-6, with a possible D match to TRBD1 (6 bases). This CDR3 is built from 12 residues. Germline V CDR1 and CDR2: SGDLS, YYNGEE. The V and J ends lost 0 bases and 16 bases respectively, with 11 bases between them. The CDR3 spells CASSVGKGELHF. CDR3 in DNA: TGTGCCAGCAGCGTAGGAAAGGGGGAGCTCCACTTT. Drawing the rest from reference TRBV9 and TRBJ1-6, the complete variable domain is DSGVTQTPKHLITATGQRVTLRCSPRSGDLSVYWYQQSLDQGLQFLIQYYNGEERAKGNILERFSAQQFPDLHSELNLSSLELGDSALYFCASSVGKGELHFGNGTRLTVT.

The V gene is TRBV9, the J gene TRBJ2-1; 10 bases map to TRBD1. With 0 bases clipped from V and 10 bases from J, the junction kept 4 bases outside the gene matches. This CDR3 contains 14 residues. The V gene's germline CDR1 is SGDLS and CDR2 YYNGEE. As DNA, the CDR3 is TGTGCCAGCAGCGTAGCGGGACAGGGGAAAGAGCAGTTCTTC. Translated, it gives CASSVAGQGKEQFF.

In its sample, this clone ranks as medium-sized. The chain employs TRBV4-1 and TRBJ1-1, with 7 positions matching TRBD1. The CDR3 loop spans 15 amino acids. The germline V gene has CDR1 MGHRA and CDR2 YSYEKL. V trimming: 4 bases; J trimming: 4 bases; junction bases outside the gene matches: 9. The CDR3 DNA reads as TGCGCCAGCAGCCTGTCCCTGACAGGGAGCACTGAAGCTTTCTTT. Its translation: CASSLSLTGSTEAFF.

The CDR3 loop is CASSLDPGTSQPQHF. CDR3 DNA: TGCGCCAGCAGCTTGGACCCCGGGACTTCCCAGCCCCAGCATTTT. This chain uses TRBV5-1 with TRBJ1-5, with D maybe TRBD1 (5 bases). The length of the CDR3 is 15 residues. The germline V gene encodes CDR1 SGHRS and CDR2 YFSETQ. The V gene lost 0 bases and the J gene lost 7 bases, with 14 bases spanning the gap.

The chain links TRBV6-2 or TRBV6-3 to TRBJ2-1; TRBD2 agrees at 13 bases. Germline-derived CDR1 and CDR2 are MNHEY and SVGEGT. The V gene end was trimmed by 2 bases and the J gene end by 4 bases; junction bases not matched to a gene: 2. The CDR3 consists of 16 residues. The CDR3 sequence is CASSYGTSGVYNEQFF. DNA of the CDR3: TGTGCCAGCAGTTACGGGACTAGCGGGGTTTACAATGAGCAGTTCTTC.

The V call is TRBV6-6, the J call TRBJ1-5, with D perhaps matching TRBD1 (6 bases). Germline CDR1 is MNHNY and CDR2 is SVGAGI (reference sequence). Trimming took off 6 bases at V and 6 bases at J, with 18 bases between the two ends. This CDR3 comprises 15 residues. The CDR3 coding sequence is TGTGCCAGCAGGACCAACACAGGGTTCGGTCAGCCCCAGCATTTT. Its translation: CASRTNTGFGQPQHF.

V gene TRBV7-8 combines with J gene TRBJ1-2; the D is unclear. Trimming took 6 bases from V and 13 from J, leaving 24 bases between them. Per germline, CDR1 SGHVS and CDR2 FQNEAQ. The CDR3 consists of 14 residues. In DNA form, the CDR3 reads TGTGCCAGCAGTTTAATCCAATCTCAAAAGCGAAGCACCTTC. This gives the protein CASSLIQSQKRSTF.

V usage is TRBV5-1 and J usage is TRBJ1-5; 8 nucleotides line up with TRBD1. Trimming cost V 0 bases and J 3 bases; bases outside gene matches: 5. Germline CDR1 and CDR2: SGHRS and YFSETQ. CDR3 length equals 16 residues. The chain's CDR3 is CASSLGGTGPNQPQHF. The CDR3 DNA sequence: TGCGCCAGCAGCTTGGGTGGGACAGGACCCAATCAGCCCCAGCATTTT. The whole variable domain, filled in from reference TRBV5-1 and TRBJ1-5, reads KAGVTQTPRYLIKTRGQQVTLSCSPISGHRSVSWYQQTPGQGLQFLFEYFSETQRNKGNFPGRFSGRQFSNSRSEMNVSTLELGDSALYLCASSLGGTGPNQPQHFGDGTRLSIL.

The rearrangement links TRBV15 to TRBJ1-3; weak D call: TRBD1 (6 bases). Germline CDR1 is LNHNV and CDR2 is YYDKDF (reference sequence). V was pared by 1 base and J by 2 bases, with 9 bases between. This CDR3 contains 15 residues. This CDR3 reads CATSRGTGTGNTIYF. The CDR3, as DNA: TGTGCCACCAGCAGAGGAACAGGGACTGGAAACACCATATATTTT.

The V and J genes are TRBV6-1 and TRBJ1-6, with D maybe TRBD1 (5 bases). CDR3 length: 15 residues. CDR1 MNHNS and CDR2 SASEGT come from the germline V gene. V was pared by 4 bases and J by 7 bases, with 14 bases between. The CDR3 protein is CASSGAQGKNSPLHF. CDR3 coding DNA: TGTGCCAGCAGTGGAGCTCAGGGTAAAAATTCACCCCTCCACTTT.

V gene TRBV19 combines with J gene TRBJ2-5; TRBD1 matches 9 bases. This CDR3 contains 16 residues. With 6 bases clipped from V and 1 base from J, the junction kept 9 bases outside the gene matches. Germline V CDR1 and CDR2: LNHDA, SQIVND (reference sequence). CDR3 protein: CASRTVGQGIQETQYF. As DNA, the CDR3 is TGTGCCAGTAGGACGGTGGGACAGGGTATCCAAGAGACCCAGTACTTC. The whole variable domain, filled in from reference TRBV19 and TRBJ2-5, reads DGGITQSPKYLFRKEGQNVTLSCEQNLNHDAMYWYRQDPGQGLRLIYYSQIVNDFQKGDIAEGYSVSREKKESFPLTVTSAQKNPTAFYLCASRTVGQGIQETQYFGPGTRLLVL.

The rearrangement joins TRBV5-5 to TRBJ2-3, with a possible D match to TRBD2 (5 bases). Germline V gene lookup returns CDR1 SGHKS and CDR2 YYEKEE (reference sequence). Trimming shortened V by 4 bases and J by 3 bases, and 15 bases separated the two germline ends. There are 15 residues in the CDR3. The CDR3 region has the DNA TGTGCCAGCAGCCCCCTCCGCAAGCGGACAGATACGCAGTATTTT. Amino acids: CASSPLRKRTDTQYF.

The rearrangement uses TRBV18 and TRBJ2-7, with D perhaps matching TRBD1 (7 bases). V was cut by 5 bases and J by 7 bases, with 21 bases left in between. The V gene's germline CDR1 is KGHSH and CDR2 LQKENI. This CDR3 region has 15 residues. The CDR3 bases are TGTGCCAGCTCATCCTCAGGGGGGTTAAAGAGGGAGCAGTACTTC. As protein: CASSSSGGLKREQYF.

The V gene is TRBV5-1, the J gene TRBJ1-4; D gene unclear. This CDR3 has 15 amino acids. V lost 4 bases and J lost 10, with 20 bases in between. CDR1 is SGHRS and CDR2 is YFSETQ in the germline V gene. The CDR3 sequence: CASSPSRHSSGKLFF. The DNA for the CDR3 is TGCGCCAGCAGCCCCAGCCGGCACTCAAGCGGAAAACTGTTTTTT.

The V call is TRBV4-1, the J call TRBJ1-5; 9 bases are shared with TRBD1. The V gene's germline CDR1 is MGHRA and CDR2 YSYEKL. The CDR3 consists of 17 residues. J lost 2 bases, V lost 3 bases, and 8 bases had no gene match. In nucleotides, the CDR3 is TGCGCCAGCAGCCAGGAGCCGACAGGGGGTCGCAATCAGCCCCAGCATTTT. Amino acids: CASSQEPTGGRNQPQHF.

The J gene is TRBJ2-7, the V gene TRBV2; TRBD1 matches at 7 bases. CDR3 length: 12 amino acids. Germline lookup yields CDR1 SNHLY and CDR2 FYNNEI. The V and J ends lost 7 bases and 3 bases, in that order; junction bases with no gene match: 3. This CDR3 reads CASKGQYYEQYF. The CDR3 DNA reads TGTGCCAGCAAGGGACAGTACTACGAGCAGTACTTC.

The CDR3 region has the DNA TGTGCCAGCAGACCCCGGGACACTAACTATGGCTACACCTTC. Its translation is CASRPRDTNYGYTF. The V and J genes are TRBV6-6 and TRBJ1-2; the D gene is possibly TRBD1 (6 bases). CDR1 MNHNY and CDR2 SVGAGI come from the germline V gene (reference sequence). This CDR3 is 14 amino acids long. Trimming removed 6 bases from V and 0 bases from J, with 11 bases in between.

The V call is TRBV5-5, the J call TRBJ1-5; D may be TRBD1 (6 bases). The CDR3 covers 13 residues. The germline V and J ends were trimmed by 2 bases and 5 bases, with 8 bases remaining between them. Germline V gives CDR1 SGHKS, CDR2 YYEKEE (reference sequence). CDR3 bases: TGTGCCAGCAGCTTAGGGGGTGATCAGCCCCAGCATTTT. It translates to CASSLGGDQPQHF.

The genes are TRBV14 and TRBJ2-1, with TRBD2 as a possible D gene (6 bases). V lost 5 bases to trimming and J lost 0 bases, with 20 bases between them. The CDR3 has 18 residues. Germline V gene data show CDR1 as SGHDN and CDR2 as FVKESK. The chain's CDR3 is CASSFGGSGASSYNEQFF. CDR3 nucleotides: TGTGCCAGCAGCTTTGGGGGGTCAGGCGCTAGCTCCTACAATGAGCAGTTCTTC.

The chain links TRBV6-4 to TRBJ2-1; 7 bases match TRBD1. The CDR3 contains 14 residues. V trimming: 6 bases; J trimming: 6 bases; junction bases outside the gene matches: 8. Germline CDR1 reads MRHNA; CDR2 reads SNTAGT. CDR3 in DNA: TGTGCCAGCAGCGCCGACAGGGTTGGCAATGAGCAGTTCTTC. Translating gives CASSADRVGNEQFF.

The chain combines TRBV10-3 with TRBJ1-6; D may be TRBD1 (5 bases). The length of the CDR3 is 13 residues. Germline CDR1 is ENHRY and CDR2 is SYGVKD. V was pared by 6 bases and J by 13 bases, with 16 bases between. The CDR3 bases are TGTGCCATCAGCGACAGTAATCCTTCGCCCCTCCACTTT. Its protein is CAISDSNPSPLHF.

J is TRBJ2-1 and V is TRBV11-2; perhaps TRBD2 as D (6 bases). The CDR3 covers 13 residues. V gave up 2 bases and J gave up 15 bases, with 17 bases separating them. CDR1 and CDR2 (germline): SGHAT, FQNNGV. The DNA for the CDR3 is TGTGCCAGCAGCTTATCGTGGAGGGCGCACCCGTTCTTC. This encodes CASSLSWRAHPFF.

This chain joins TRBV19 and TRBJ1-5, with TRBD1 matching 7 bases. V trimming: 4 bases; J trimming: 1 base; junction bases outside the gene matches: 10. The CDR3 is 17 amino acids. Germline lookup yields CDR1 LNHDA and CDR2 SQIVND (reference sequence). For the CDR3, the DNA is TGTGCCAGTAGTAGACGCACAGGGGTGGGGAGCAATCAGCCCCAGCATTTT. Residues: CASSRRTGVGSNQPQHF.

The chain is built from TRBV19 and TRBJ2-2; D not resolved. CDR3 length: 14 amino acids. Germline V gene lookup returns CDR1 LNHDA and CDR2 SQIVND (reference sequence). V was shortened by 3 bases and J by 2 bases, with 7 bases between the two germline ends. CDR3 amino acids: CASSMIQNTGELFF. The DNA of the CDR3 is TGTGCCAGTAGTATGATACAAAACACCGGGGAGCTGTTTTTT.

This clone was seen just once. The chain links TRBV5-4 to TRBJ2-2; no clear D. Germline-derived CDR1 and CDR2 are SGHNT and YYREEE (reference sequence). V dropped 5 bases and J dropped 0 bases, with 5 bases sitting between them. CDR3 length: 13 amino acids. The CDR3 loop reads CASRHTNTGELFF. CDR3 DNA sequence: TGTGCCAGCAGACACACGAACACCGGGGAGCTGTTTTTT. The full variable domain, with the rest looked up from reference TRBV5-4 and TRBJ2-2, is ETGVTQSPTHLIKTRGQQVTLRCSSQSGHNTVSWYQQALGQGPQFIFQYYREEENGRGNFPPRFSGLQFPNYSSELNVNALELDDSALYLCASRHTNTGELFFGEGSRLTVL.

J is TRBJ1-2 and V is TRBV14, with 11 bases aligning to TRBD1. The junction had 4 bases not matched to a gene; V was cut back by 1 base and J by 6 bases. The CDR3 extends over 15 amino acids. Germline V CDR1 and CDR2: SGHDN, FVKESK. CDR3: CASSQARTGGHGYTF. The CDR3 coding sequence is TGTGCCAGCAGCCAAGCGAGGACAGGGGGCCATGGCTACACCTTC. The entire variable domain, with the rest obtained from reference TRBV14 and TRBJ1-2, is as follows: EAGVTQFPSHSVIEKGQTVTLRCDPISGHDNLYWYRRVMGKEIKFLLHFVKESKQDESGMPNNRFLAERTGGTYSTLKVQPAELEDSGVYFCASSQARTGGHGYTFGSGTRLTVV.

The chain couples TRBV11-2 to TRBJ1-5; tentatively, D is TRBD1 (5 bases). Per germline, CDR1 SGHAT and CDR2 FQNNGV. The CDR3 consists of 14 residues. The V gene lost 0 bases and the J gene lost 3 bases, with 6 bases spanning the gap. The CDR3 sequence: CASSLDRDNQPQHF. The DNA for the CDR3 is TGTGCCAGCAGCTTAGACAGGGACAATCAGCCCCAGCATTTT.